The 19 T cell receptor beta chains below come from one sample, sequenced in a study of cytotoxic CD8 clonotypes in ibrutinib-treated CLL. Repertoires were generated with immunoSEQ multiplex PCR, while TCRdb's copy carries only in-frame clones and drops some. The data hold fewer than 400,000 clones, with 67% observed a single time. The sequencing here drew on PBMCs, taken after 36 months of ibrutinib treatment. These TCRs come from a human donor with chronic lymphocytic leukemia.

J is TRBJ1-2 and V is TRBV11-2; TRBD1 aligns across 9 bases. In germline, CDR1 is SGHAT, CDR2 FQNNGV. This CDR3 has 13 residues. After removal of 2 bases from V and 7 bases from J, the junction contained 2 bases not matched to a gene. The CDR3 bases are TGTGCCAGCAGCTTAACGACAGGGGGTGGCTACACCTTC. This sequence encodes CASSLTTGGGYTF.

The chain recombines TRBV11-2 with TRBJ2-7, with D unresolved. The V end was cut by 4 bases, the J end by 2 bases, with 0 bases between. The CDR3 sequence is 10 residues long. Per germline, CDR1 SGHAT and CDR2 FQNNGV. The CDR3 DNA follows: TGTGCCAGCAGCTCCTACGAGCAGTACTTC. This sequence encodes CASSSYEQYF. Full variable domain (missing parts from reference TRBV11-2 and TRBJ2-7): EAGVAQSPRYKIIEKRQSVAFWCNPISGHATLYWYQQILGQGPKLLIQFQNNGVVDDSQLPKDRFSAERLKGVDSTLKIQPAKLEDSAVYLCASSSYEQYFGPGTRLTVT.

CDR3 coding DNA: TGTGCCAGCAGCATAGGGTCAGCCAAAAACATTCAGTACTTC. Translated, it gives CASSIGSAKNIQYF. The chain links TRBV27 to TRBJ2-4; D ambiguous. This CDR3 is 14 amino acids long. Germline V gives CDR1 MNHEY, CDR2 SMNVEV (reference sequence). The V end lost 6 bases, the J end lost 0 bases, and 9 bases lay between the germline ends.

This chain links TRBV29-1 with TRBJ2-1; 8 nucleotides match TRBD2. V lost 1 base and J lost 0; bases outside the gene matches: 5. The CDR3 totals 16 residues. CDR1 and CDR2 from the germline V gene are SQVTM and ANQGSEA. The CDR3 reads CSVEGFSGSSYNEQFF. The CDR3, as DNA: TGCAGCGTTGAAGGGTTCAGCGGGAGCTCCTACAATGAGCAGTTCTTC.

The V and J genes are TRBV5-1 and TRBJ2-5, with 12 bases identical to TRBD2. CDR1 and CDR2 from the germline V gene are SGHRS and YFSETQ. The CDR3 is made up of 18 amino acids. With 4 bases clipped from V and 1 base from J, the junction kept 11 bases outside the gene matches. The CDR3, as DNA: TGCGCCAGCAGCCAATCTCCCGGACTAGCGGGGTTCCAAGAGACCCAGTACTTC. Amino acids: CASSQSPGLAGFQETQYF.

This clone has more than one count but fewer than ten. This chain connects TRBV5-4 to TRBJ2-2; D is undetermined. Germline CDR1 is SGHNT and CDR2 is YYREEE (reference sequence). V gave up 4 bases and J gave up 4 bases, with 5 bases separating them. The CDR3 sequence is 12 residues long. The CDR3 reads CASSIGTGELFF. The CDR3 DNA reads TGTGCCAGCAGCATTGGCACCGGGGAGCTGTTTTTT. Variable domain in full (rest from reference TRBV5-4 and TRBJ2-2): ETGVTQSPTHLIKTRGQQVTLRCSSQSGHNTVSWYQQALGQGPQFIFQYYREEENGRGNFPPRFSGLQFPNYSSELNVNALELDDSALYLCASSIGTGELFFGEGSRLTVL.

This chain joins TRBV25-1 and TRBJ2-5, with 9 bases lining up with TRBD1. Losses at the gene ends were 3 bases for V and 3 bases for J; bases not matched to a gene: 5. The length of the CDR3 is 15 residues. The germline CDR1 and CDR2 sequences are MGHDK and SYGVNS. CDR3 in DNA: TGTGCCAGCAGTGAGGGACAGGGAATCGAAGAGACCCAGTACTTC. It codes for CASSEGQGIEETQYF. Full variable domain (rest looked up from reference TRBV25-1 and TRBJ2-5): EADIYQTPRYLVIGTGKKITLECSQTMGHDKMYWYQQDPGMELHLIHYSYGVNSTEKGDLSSESTVSRIRTEHFPLTLESARPSHTSQYLCASSEGQGIEETQYFGPGTRLLVL.

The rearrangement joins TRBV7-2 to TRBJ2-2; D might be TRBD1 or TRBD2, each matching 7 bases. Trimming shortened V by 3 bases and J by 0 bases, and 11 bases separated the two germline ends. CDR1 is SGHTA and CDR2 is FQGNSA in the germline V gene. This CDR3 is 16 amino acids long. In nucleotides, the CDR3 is TGTGCCAGCAGCTTCGGGGGGACAGCGAACACCGGGGAGCTGTTTTTT. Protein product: CASSFGGTANTGELFF.

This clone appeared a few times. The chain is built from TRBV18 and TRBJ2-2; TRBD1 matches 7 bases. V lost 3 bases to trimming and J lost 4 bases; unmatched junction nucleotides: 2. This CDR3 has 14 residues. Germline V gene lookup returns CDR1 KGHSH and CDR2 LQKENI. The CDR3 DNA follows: TGTGCCAGCTCACCGGGACAGACCACCGGGGAGCTGTTTTTT. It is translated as CASSPGQTTGELFF.

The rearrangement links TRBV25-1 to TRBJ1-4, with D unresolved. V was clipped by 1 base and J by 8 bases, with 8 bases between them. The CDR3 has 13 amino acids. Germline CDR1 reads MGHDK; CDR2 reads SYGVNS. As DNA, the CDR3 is TGTGCCAGCAGTGAATTGGGATACGAAAAACTGTTTTTT. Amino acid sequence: CASSELGYEKLFF.

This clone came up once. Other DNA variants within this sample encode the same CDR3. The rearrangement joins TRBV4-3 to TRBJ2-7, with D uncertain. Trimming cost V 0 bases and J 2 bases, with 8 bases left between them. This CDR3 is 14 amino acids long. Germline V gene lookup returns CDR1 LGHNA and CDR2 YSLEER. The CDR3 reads CASSQEGGAYEQYF. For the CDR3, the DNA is TGCGCCAGCAGCCAAGAGGGCGGAGCCTACGAGCAGTACTTC.

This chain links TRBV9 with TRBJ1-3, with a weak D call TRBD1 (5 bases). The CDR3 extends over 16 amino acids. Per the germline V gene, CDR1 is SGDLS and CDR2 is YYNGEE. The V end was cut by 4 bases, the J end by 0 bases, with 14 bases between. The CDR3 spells CASSPSWRGSGNTIYF. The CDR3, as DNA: TGTGCCAGCAGCCCAAGTTGGAGGGGCTCTGGAAACACCATATATTTT.

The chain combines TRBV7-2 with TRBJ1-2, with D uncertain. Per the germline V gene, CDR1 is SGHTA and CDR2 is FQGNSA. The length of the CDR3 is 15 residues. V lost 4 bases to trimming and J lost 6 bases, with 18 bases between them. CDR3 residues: CASSYYPGSGDGYTF. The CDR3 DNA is TGTGCCAGCAGCTATTATCCCGGGTCCGGAGATGGCTACACCTTC.

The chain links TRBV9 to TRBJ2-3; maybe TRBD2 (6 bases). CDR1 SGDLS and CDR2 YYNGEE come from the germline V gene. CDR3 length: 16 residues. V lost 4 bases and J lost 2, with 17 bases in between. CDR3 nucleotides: TGTGCCAGCAGCCCTCCTAGCGAAGTGTTCACAGATACGCAGTATTTT. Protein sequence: CASSPPSEVFTDTQYF.

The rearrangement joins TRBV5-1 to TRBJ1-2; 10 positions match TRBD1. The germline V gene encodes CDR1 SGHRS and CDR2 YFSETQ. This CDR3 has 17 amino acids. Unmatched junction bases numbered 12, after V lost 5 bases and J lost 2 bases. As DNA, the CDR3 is TGCGCCAGCAGGGCCGGGACAGGGGCAAGAAACAACTATGGCTACACCTTC. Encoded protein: CASRAGTGARNNYGYTF. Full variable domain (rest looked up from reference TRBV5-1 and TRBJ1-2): KAGVTQTPRYLIKTRGQQVTLSCSPISGHRSVSWYQQTPGQGLQFLFEYFSETQRNKGNFPGRFSGRQFSNSRSEMNVSTLELGDSALYLCASRAGTGARNNYGYTFGSGTRLTVV.

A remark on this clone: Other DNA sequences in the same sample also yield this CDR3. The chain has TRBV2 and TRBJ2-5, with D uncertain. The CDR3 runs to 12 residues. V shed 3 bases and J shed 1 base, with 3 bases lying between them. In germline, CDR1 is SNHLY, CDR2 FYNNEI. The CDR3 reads CASSDSQETQYF. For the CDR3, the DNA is TGTGCCAGCAGTGACAGCCAAGAGACCCAGTACTTC.

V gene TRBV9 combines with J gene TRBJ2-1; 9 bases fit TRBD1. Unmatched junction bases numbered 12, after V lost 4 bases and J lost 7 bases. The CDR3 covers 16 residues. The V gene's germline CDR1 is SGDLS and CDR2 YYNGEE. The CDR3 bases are TGTGCCAGCAGCTCCCCGTTAGGGACAGGGCAGAATGAGCAGTTCTTC. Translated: CASSSPLGTGQNEQFF.

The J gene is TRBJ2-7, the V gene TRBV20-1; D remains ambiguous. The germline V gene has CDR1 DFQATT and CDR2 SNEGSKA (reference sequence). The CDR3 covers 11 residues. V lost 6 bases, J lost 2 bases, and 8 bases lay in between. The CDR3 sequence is CSARQTYEQYF. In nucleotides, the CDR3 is TGCAGTGCGAGGCAAACCTACGAGCAGTACTTC.

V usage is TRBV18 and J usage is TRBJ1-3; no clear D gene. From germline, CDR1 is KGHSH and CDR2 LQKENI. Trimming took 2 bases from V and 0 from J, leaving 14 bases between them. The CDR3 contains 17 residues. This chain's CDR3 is CASSPIPDLISGNTIYF. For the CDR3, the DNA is TGTGCCAGCTCACCAATCCCCGACCTCATCTCTGGAAACACCATATATTTT. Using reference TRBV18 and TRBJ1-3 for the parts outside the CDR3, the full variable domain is NAGVMQNPRHLVRRRGQEARLRCSPMKGHSHVYWYRQLPEEGLKFMVYLQKENIIDESGMPKERFSAEFPKEGPSILRIQQVVRGDSAAYFCASSPIPDLISGNTIYFGEGSWLTVV.